This TCR beta chain was captured in a study of blood T cell repertoires in COVID-19. Study-level background: Sites in the United States, Italy and Spain provided acute and convalescent COVID-19 samples. Sources were T cells, B-cell-depleted T cells, or PBMCs; the material itself was cDNA or gDNA.

Original processing notes: Amplification from reference gene primers served as the basis for estimated nucleated cell counts. Profiled with immunoSEQ multiplex PCR; TCRdb holds only in-frame clones, not every one. The V and J calls and clone size are taken from that table; D and trimming were inferred from the DNA. The sample includes about 45,000 clones, about 83% seen only once; the top ten take roughly 8%. V shed 5 bases and J shed 9 bases, with 16 bases lying between them. CDR3 length: 13 residues. The sequencing input was peripheral blood. The chain carries TRBV12-3 or TRBV12-4 and TRBJ1-1; D unclear. This sequence originates from a man at least 80 years old in a cohort sampled during active COVID-19. The CDR3 reads CASSRLEARKAFF. As DNA, the CDR3 is TGTGCCAGCAGTCGGCTCGAGGCAAGAAAAGCTTTCTTT.